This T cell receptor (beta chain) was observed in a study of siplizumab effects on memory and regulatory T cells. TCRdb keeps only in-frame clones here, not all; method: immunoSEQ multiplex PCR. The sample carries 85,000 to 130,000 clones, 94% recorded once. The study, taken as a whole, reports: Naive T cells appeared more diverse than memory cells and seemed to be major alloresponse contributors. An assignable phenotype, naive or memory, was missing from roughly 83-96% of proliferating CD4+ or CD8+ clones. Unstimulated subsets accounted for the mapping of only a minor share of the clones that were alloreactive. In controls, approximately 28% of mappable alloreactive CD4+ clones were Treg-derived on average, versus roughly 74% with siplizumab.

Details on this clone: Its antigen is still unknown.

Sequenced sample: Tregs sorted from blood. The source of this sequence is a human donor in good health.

CDR3 residues: CASSIGQVNTEAFF. CDR3 bases: TGTGCCAGTAGTATAGGACAGGTGAACACTGAAGCTTTCTTT. This chain links TRBV19 with TRBJ1-1; maybe TRBD1 (6 bases). Trimming took 1 base from V and 0 from J, leaving 6 bases between them. The CDR3 contains 14 residues. Germline CDR1 reads LNHDA; CDR2 reads SQIVND (reference sequence).